The subject of this entry is one T cell receptor beta chain. Using RNA template, CDR3s of TCR alpha and beta were amplified with iRepertoire arm-PCR. TCRdb redid the calling of the multiplex PCR reads with MiXCR, one entry per CDR3 protein. The sample yields about 410,000 distinct CDR3 sequences, 41% seen once. Trimming cost V 7 bases and J 4 bases, with 16 bases left between them. Germline CDR1 reads SNHLY; CDR2 reads FYNNEI. This CDR3 spans 14 amino acids. This sample is part of a study of glioma-infiltrating T cells. Study-wide background: Glioblastomas were WHO grade IV, sampled at first diagnosis; low-grade were grade II.

Sequenced material: glioma tissue, nonneoplastic brain tissue, or PBMCs (not recorded which). The TCR sequence derives from a human donor with low-grade glioma or glioblastoma, undergoing nonglioma brain surgery, or in good health (not recorded which). The chain uses TRBV2 and TRBJ1-1, with D uncertain. CDR3 DNA: TGTGCCAGCACGCGCTCGGAGTGGGGCACTGAAGCTTTCTTT. This translates into CASTRSEWGTEAFF. Variable domain in full (rest from reference TRBV2 and TRBJ1-1): EPEVTQTPSHQVTQMGQEVILRCVPISNHLYFYWYRQILGQKVEFLVSFYNNEISEKSEIFDDQFSVERPDGSNFTLKIRSTKLEDSAMYFCASTRSEWGTEAFFGQGTRLTVV.